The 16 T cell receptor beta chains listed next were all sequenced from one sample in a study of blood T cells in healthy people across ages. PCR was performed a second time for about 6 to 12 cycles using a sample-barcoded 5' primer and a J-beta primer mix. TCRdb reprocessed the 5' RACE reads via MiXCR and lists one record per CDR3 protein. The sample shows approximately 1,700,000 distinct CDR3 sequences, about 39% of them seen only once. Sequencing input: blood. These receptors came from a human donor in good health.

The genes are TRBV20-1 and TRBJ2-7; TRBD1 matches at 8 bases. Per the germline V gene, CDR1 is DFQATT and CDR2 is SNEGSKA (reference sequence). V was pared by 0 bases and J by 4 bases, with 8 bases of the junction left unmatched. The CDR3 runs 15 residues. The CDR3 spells CSARDLVRGQYEQYF. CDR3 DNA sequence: TGCAGTGCTAGAGATCTGGTCAGGGGGCAATACGAGCAGTACTTC.

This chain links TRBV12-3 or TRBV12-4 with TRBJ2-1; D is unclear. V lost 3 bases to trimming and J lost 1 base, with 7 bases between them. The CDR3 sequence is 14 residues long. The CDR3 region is CASSFSRSYNEQFF. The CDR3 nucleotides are TGTGCCAGCAGTTTTAGCAGGTCCTACAATGAGCAGTTCTTC.

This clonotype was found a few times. The CDR3 DNA reads as TGTGCCAGCAGTTTTTTCTCCATTCAGGGGGAAGGCGAGCAGTACTTC. This codes for CASSFFSIQGEGEQYF. The V gene is TRBV28, the J gene TRBJ2-7, with 7 nucleotides matching TRBD1. Per germline, CDR1 MDHEN and CDR2 SYDVKM. CDR3 length equals 16 residues. The ends lost 3 bases at V and 6 bases at J; junction bases unmatched: 14.

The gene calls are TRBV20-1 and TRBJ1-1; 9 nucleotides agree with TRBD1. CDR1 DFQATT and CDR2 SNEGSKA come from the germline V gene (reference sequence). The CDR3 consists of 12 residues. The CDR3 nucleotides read TGCAGGGCGCGGACAGGGGCAGATGAAGCTTTCTTT. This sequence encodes CRARTGADEAFF.

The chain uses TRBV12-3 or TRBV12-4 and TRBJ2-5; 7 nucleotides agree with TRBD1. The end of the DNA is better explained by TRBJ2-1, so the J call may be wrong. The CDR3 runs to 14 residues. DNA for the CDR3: TGTGCCAGCAGTCCCGGGACAGCACAAGAGACCCAGTTCTTC. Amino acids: CASSPGTAQETQFF.

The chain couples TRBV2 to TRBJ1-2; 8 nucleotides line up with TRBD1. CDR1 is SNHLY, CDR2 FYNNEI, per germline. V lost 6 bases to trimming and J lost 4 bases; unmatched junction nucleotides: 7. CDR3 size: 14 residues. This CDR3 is CASSGTTGGYGYTF. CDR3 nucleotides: TGTGCCAGCAGCGGAACCACAGGGGGCTATGGCTACACCTTC.

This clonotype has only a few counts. The CDR3 here is CATSESGGRKTQYF. The CDR3 DNA reads as TGTGCCACCAGTGAGAGCGGGGGAAGGAAGACCCAGTACTTC. This chain links TRBV24-1 with TRBJ2-5, with 8 bases matching TRBD2. Germline assignment: CDR1 KGHDR and CDR2 SFDVKD. J lost 6 bases, V lost 4 bases, and 6 bases had no gene match. CDR3 length: 14 amino acids.

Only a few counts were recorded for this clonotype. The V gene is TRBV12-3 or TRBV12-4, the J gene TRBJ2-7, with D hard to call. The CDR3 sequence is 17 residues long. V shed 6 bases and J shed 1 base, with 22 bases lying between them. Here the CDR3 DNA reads TGTGCCAGCAGCCCCATTTCCATAAAAGACTCTTCCTACGAGCAGTACTTC. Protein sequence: CASSPISIKDSSYEQYF.

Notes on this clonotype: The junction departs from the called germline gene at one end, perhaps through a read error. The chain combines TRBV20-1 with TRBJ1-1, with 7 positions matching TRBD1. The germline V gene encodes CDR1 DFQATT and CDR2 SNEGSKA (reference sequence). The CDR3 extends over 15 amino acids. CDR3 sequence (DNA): TGCAGTGCTAGAGGGGACAGCGAAGGTAACACTGAGGCTTTCTTT. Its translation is CSARGDSEGNTEAFF.

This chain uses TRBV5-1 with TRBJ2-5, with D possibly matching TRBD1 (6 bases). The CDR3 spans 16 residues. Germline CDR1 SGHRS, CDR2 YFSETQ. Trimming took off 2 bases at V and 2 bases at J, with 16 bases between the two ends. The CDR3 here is CASSFLNSDRQETQYF. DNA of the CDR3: TGCGCCAGCAGCTTTCTTAACTCGGACAGACAAGAGACCCAGTACTTC.

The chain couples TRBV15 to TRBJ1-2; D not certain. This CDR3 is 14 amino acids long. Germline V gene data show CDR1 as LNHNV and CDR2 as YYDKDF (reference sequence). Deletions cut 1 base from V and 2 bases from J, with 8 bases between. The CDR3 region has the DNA TGTGCCACCAGCAGAGTAGGCCTAAACTATGGCTACACCTTC. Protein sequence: CATSRVGLNYGYTF. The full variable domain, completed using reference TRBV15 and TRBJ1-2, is DAMVIQNPRYQVTQFGKPVTLSCSQTLNHNVMYWYQQKSSQAPKLLFHYYDKDFNNEADTPDNFQSRRPNTSFCFLDIRSPGLGDTAMYLCATSRVGLNYGYTFGSGTRLTVV.

For the CDR3, the DNA is TGCAGTGCTCGCGGGGACTCCAAAGGGACCCAGTACTTC. Encoded protein: CSARGDSKGTQYF. The chain couples TRBV20-1 to TRBJ2-5; perhaps TRBD2 as D (6 bases). The CDR3 sequence is 13 residues long. With 5 bases removed from V and 7 bases from J, the gap between germline ends came to 17 bases. From germline, CDR1 is DFQATT and CDR2 SNEGSKA (reference sequence).

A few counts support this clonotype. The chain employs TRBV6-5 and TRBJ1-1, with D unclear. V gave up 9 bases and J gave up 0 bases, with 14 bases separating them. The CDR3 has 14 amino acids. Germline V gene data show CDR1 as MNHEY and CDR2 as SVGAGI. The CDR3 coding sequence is TGTGCCAGTAACCAAGGTTATCTGAACACTGAAGCTTTCTTT. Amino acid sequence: CASNQGYLNTEAFF.

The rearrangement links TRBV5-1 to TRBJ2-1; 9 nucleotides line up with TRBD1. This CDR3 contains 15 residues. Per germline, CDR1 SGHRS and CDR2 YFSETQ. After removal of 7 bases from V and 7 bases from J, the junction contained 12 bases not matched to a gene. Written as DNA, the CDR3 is TGCGCCAGCGCCCTGGGGACAGGGAGTACGAATGAGCAGTTCTTC. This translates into CASALGTGSTNEQFF.

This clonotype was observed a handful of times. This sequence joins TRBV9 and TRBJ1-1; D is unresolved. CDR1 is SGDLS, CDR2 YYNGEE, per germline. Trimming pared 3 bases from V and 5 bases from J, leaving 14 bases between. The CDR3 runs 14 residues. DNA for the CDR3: TGTGCCAGCAGCGCTCTACCGATAAGGACTGAAGCTTTCTTT. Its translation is CASSALPIRTEAFF.

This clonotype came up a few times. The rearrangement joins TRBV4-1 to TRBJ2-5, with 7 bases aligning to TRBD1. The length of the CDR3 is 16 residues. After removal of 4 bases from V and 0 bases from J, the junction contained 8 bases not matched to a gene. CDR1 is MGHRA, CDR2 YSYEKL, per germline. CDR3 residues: CASSPLAGGYQETQYF. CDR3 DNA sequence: TGCGCCAGCAGCCCGCTCGCAGGGGGATACCAAGAGACCCAGTACTTC.